The rows below give T cell receptor beta chains drawn from one sample of a study of technical replicates of blood from several donors. The data were produced by immunoSEQ multiplex PCR, yet TCRdb's version contains in-frame clones alone and is incomplete. The table records thousands of clones, about 95% of them present only once. The source material was PBMCs. The receptor source for this set is a human donor in good health. Both conserved end residues are part of each CDR3. D genes are given only for firm matches. Some rows mark clone size as missing; the rest say once, few, many or name a class of expanded clone.

cdr3_nt cdr3_aa clone_size j_call d_call v_call
TGTGCCAGCAGCAAAAGGGTACAGGGAAATCAGCCCCAGCATTTT CASSKRVQGNQPQHF . TRBJ1-5 . TRBV21-1
TGTGCCAGCAGCTTAACCGGGACAGGGGGGCTCGGGGAGCTGTTTTTT CASSLTGTGGLGELFF . TRBJ2-2 TRBD1 TRBV7-3
TGTGCCAGCAGCTTCCCGCGGGAGGGGCGTGACAATGAGCAGTTCTTC CASSFPREGRDNEQFF once TRBJ2-1 TRBD2 TRBV11-3
TGCGCCAGCAGCTTGGGGGACGGCGGGGGCGAAGAGACCCAGTACTTC CASSLGDGGGEETQYF . TRBJ2-5 . TRBV5-1
TGTGCCAGCAGTTACCCCGCGAGGGCGCGGGATACGCAGTATTTT CASSYPARARDTQYF . TRBJ2-3 . TRBV6-7
TGTGCCAGCAGCTTAGGAGTGGTGAGGGAGCAGTACTTC CASSLGVVREQYF . TRBJ2-7 . TRBV7-8
TGCAGCGTCGATTTATCCGGGACAGGAGAGCAGTACTTC CSVDLSGTGEQYF . TRBJ2-7 TRBD1 TRBV29-1
TGTGCCAGCGTCGAGGAAAAACTGTTTTTT CASVEEKLFF . TRBJ1-4 . TRBV5-6
TGTGCCAGTACCCCATTGCCCATAGGGGGAGGGACTGAAGCTTTCTTT CASTPLPIGGGTEAFF . TRBJ1-1 . TRBV19
TGTGCCAGCAGTCGGGCTAGCGGGGACATTCAGTACTTC CASSRASGDIQYF once TRBJ2-4 TRBD2 TRBV27
TGTGCCAGCAGCTCGACTAGCGGGGGCACAGATACGCAGTATTTT CASSSTSGGTDTQYF . TRBJ2-3 TRBD2 TRBV11-3
TGTGCCATCAGTGTGTCCGGACAGCCGGATAATGAAAAACTGTTTTTT CAISVSGQPDNEKLFF . TRBJ1-4 . TRBV10-3
TGTGCCAGCAGCTTTGGAGGGCCTAGTTCCGAGCAGTACTTC CASSFGGPSSEQYF . TRBJ2-7 . TRBV7-3
TGCGCCAGCAGCCTGACTAGCGCGCAAGAGACCCAGTACTTC CASSLTSAQETQYF . TRBJ2-5 TRBD2 TRBV5-1
TGTGCCAGCAGCCAACTGGGACTAGCGGGAGGTCCGGTGGCAGATACGCAGTATTTT CASSQLGLAGGPVADTQYF . TRBJ2-3 TRBD2 TRBV4-2
TGTGCCAGTAGTATGGCCAGGTATTGGGACATGAACACTGAAGCTTTCTTT CASSMARYWDMNTEAFF . TRBJ1-1 . TRBV19
TGTGCCAGCAATCGGGGATCGGGCTCTGGGGCCAACGTCCTGACTTTC CASNRGSGSGANVLTF . TRBJ2-6 . TRBV28
TGTGCCAGCTTCATAGGCGGGAGCCTTAATGAGCAGTTCTTC CASFIGGSLNEQFF . TRBJ2-1 TRBD2 TRBV18
TGTGCCAGCAGCTTAGGGTGGAGCGAAGCGCAGTATTTT CASSLGWSEAQYF . TRBJ2-3 . TRBV7-9
TGCAGCGTTGGGACAGGGAATCGGGCTTTCTTT CSVGTGNRAFF . TRBJ1-1 TRBD1 TRBV29-1
TGTGCCAGCAGTCCGGACAGGGTTTATATGGACACTGAAGCTTTCTTT CASSPDRVYMDTEAFF . TRBJ1-1 TRBD1 TRBV27
TGTGCCTGGAGTAGGGGACAGATGAACACTGAAGCTTTCTTT CAWSRGQMNTEAFF . TRBJ1-1 TRBD1 TRBV30
TGTGCCAGCAGCTTTGGCGGGGGTAACAATGAGCAGTTCTTC CASSFGGGNNEQFF . TRBJ2-1 TRBD2 TRBV7-7
TGTGCCAGCGGTGACGGGACAACAACTAATGAAAAACTGTTTTTT CASGDGTTTNEKLFF . TRBJ1-4 . TRBV11-2
TGTGCCTGGGCGACAGGGCCTGGGGCCAACGTCCTGACTTTC CAWATGPGANVLTF . TRBJ2-6 TRBD1 TRBV30
TGTGCCAGCACTTTGGGGGGGCCCAATCAGCCCCAGCATTTT CASTLGGPNQPQHF . TRBJ1-5 . TRBV7-9
TGTGCCAGCAGTGAACTAGCGGGAGGGCAAGATACGCAGTATTTT CASSELAGGQDTQYF . TRBJ2-3 TRBD2 TRBV6-1
TGTGCCTGGAATGCGGAGATCGATGAGCAGTTCTTC CAWNAEIDEQFF . TRBJ2-1 . TRBV30
TGTGCCAGCAGCGGACAAGCAGGCACAGATACGCAGTATTTT CASSGQAGTDTQYF . TRBJ2-3 . TRBV7-8
TGTGCCTGCGCGACAGGGCCCGGGGGCTACACCTTC CACATGPGGYTF . TRBJ1-2 TRBD1 TRBV30
TGTGCCAGCAGTGAAGCGATCTGGGGAGGACAGCCCCAGCATTTT CASSEAIWGGQPQHF . TRBJ1-5 . TRBV6-1
TGTGCCAACCCGGGACAGAACTACGAGCAGTACTTC CANPGQNYEQYF . TRBJ2-7 TRBD1 TRBV6-1
TGTGCCAGCAGCCCCTCCCCGGGACAGGGCTCTGGGGCCAACGTCCTGACTTTC CASSPSPGQGSGANVLTF . TRBJ2-6 TRBD1 TRBV11-2
TGCAGTGCTAGCCAGGTGAAGGGCTACACCTTC CSASQVKGYTF . TRBJ1-2 . TRBV20-1
TGTGCCAGCAGCCCCCGGGGGGCAGGAGACAATTACGAGCAGTACTTC CASSPRGAGDNYEQYF . TRBJ2-7 . TRBV11-2
TGTGCCAGCACCGGACAGCCAAGCTCCTACGAGCAGTACTTC CASTGQPSSYEQYF . TRBJ2-7 . TRBV28
TGCGCCAGCGGTTTCGGGACAGGAAACACCGGGGAGCTGTTTTTT CASGFGTGNTGELFF . TRBJ2-2 TRBD1 TRBV5-1
TGCGCCAGCAGCTTGGCACCCGCGACAGCGAACACCGGGGAGCTGTTTTTT CASSLAPATANTGELFF . TRBJ2-2 . TRBV5-1
TGTGCCAGCTCACCGGGACTGGCCTACGAGCAGTACTTC CASSPGLAYEQYF . TRBJ2-7 . TRBV18
TGTGCCAGCAGTCCATCTAGCGGGAACTCCTACGAGCAGTACTTC CASSPSSGNSYEQYF . TRBJ2-7 TRBD2 TRBV27
TGCGCCAGCAGCCCGGGAAAAGGCACTAACACTGAAGCTTTCTTT CASSPGKGTNTEAFF once TRBJ1-1 . TRBV5-1
TGTGCCAGCAGGGGAGTACTGAGGACTGAAGCTTTCTTT CASRGVLRTEAFF . TRBJ1-1 . TRBV6-1
TGTGCCAGCAGTTTAGCGGGGAACAATGAGCAGTTCTTC CASSLAGNNEQFF . TRBJ2-1 TRBD2 TRBV6-5
TGCAGCGTTGAAGATCGCCTGGCGGATAGTACGCAGTATTTT CSVEDRLADSTQYF . TRBJ2-3 . TRBV29-1
TGTGCCAGCTCACGACTAGCGGGAGAAACCGGGGAGCTGTTTTTT CASSRLAGETGELFF . TRBJ2-2 TRBD2 TRBV18